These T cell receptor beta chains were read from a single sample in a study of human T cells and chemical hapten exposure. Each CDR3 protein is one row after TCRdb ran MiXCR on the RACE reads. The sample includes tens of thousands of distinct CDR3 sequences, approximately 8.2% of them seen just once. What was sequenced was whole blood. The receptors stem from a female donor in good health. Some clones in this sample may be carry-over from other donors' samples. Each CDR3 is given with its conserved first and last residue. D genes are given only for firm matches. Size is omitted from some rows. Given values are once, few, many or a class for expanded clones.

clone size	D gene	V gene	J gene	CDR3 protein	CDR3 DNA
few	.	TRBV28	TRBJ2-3	CASTPMTADSTGTDTQYF	TGTGCCAGCACCCCAATGACAGCTGACTCTACGGGCACAGATACGCAGTATTTT
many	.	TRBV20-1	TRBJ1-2	CSAREGGEDGYTF	TGCAGTGCTAGGGAGGGGGGAGAAGATGGCTACACCTTC
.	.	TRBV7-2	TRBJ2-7	CASSSYYEQYF	TGTGCCAGCAGCTCTTACTACGAGCAGTACTTC
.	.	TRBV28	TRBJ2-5	CASSSEETQYF	TGTGCCAGCAGTTCCGAAGAGACCCAGTACTTC
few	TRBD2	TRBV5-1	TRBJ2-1	CASSSGAGLVHNEQFF	TGCGCCAGCAGCTCGGGGGCGGGACTAGTACACAATGAGCAGTTCTTC
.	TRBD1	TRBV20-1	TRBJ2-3	CSARVPDRGLGDTQYF	TGCAGTGCTAGAGTCCCTGACAGGGGTTTGGGAGATACGCAGTATTTT
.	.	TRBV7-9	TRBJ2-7	CASSLVGTSYEQYF	TGTGCCAGCAGCTTAGTGGGGACATCCTACGAGCAGTACTTC
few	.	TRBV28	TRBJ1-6	CASMMSNSPLHF	TGTGCCAGCATGATGAGTAATTCACCCCTCCACTTT
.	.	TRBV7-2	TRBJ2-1	CASSFGTPVGSEQFF	TGTGCCAGCAGCTTCGGGACACCGGTTGGGTCTGAGCAGTTCTTC
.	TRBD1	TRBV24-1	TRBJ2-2	CATSPPGQGTRGTGELFF	TGTGCCACCTCACCTCCGGGACAGGGGACCCGGGGCACCGGGGAGCTGTTTTTT
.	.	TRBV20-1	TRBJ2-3	CSARGPSTDTQYF	TGCAGTGCTAGGGGGCCTAGCACAGATACGCAGTATTTT
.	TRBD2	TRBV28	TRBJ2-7	CASREGGSSYEQYF	TGTGCCAGCAGGGAGGGCGGGAGCTCCTACGAGCAGTACTTC
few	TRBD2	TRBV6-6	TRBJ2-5	CASSYGASGKGREETQYF	TGTGCCAGCAGTTACGGGGCTAGCGGGAAAGGAAGAGAAGAGACCCAGTACTTC
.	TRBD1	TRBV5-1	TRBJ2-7	CASSSDRGSYEQYF	TGCGCCAGCAGCTCGGACAGGGGGTCCTACGAGCAGTACTTC
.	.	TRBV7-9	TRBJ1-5	CASSLDGSIQHF	TGTGCCAGCAGCTTAGATGGCAGTATCCAGCATTTT
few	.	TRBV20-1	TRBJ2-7	CSAQTLGKYEQYF	TGCAGTGCCCAGACTTTGGGGAAGTACGAGCAGTACTTC
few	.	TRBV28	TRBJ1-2	CASSSPADAAYGYTF	TGTGCCAGCAGCTCCCCCGCGGACGCCGCCTATGGCTACACCTTC
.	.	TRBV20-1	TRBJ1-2	CSATGAGSYGYTF	TGCAGTGCTACGGGGGCGGGGAGCTATGGCTACACCTTC
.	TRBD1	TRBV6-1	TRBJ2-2	CASSERLPGQGSGELFF	TGTGCCAGCAGTGAAAGGTTGCCGGGACAGGGTAGCGGGGAGCTGTTTTTT
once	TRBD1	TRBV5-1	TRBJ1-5	CASSWTGESNQPRHF	TGCGCCAGCAGCTGGACAGGGGAAAGCAATCAGCCCCGGCATTTT
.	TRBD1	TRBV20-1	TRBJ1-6	CSARGRGISNSPLHF	TGCAGTGCTAGGGGCAGGGGGATTTCCAATTCACCCCTCCACTTT
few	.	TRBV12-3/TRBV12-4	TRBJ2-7	CASSFEVRGPGEQYF	TGTGCCAGCAGTTTCGAAGTCCGGGGTCCGGGGGAGCAGTACTTC
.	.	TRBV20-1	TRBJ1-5	CSAKGRNSNQPQHF	TGCAGTGCGAAAGGGAGAAATAGCAATCAGCCCCAGCATTTT
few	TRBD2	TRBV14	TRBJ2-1	CASSRLTSGNEQFF	TGTGCCAGCAGCCGGTTGACTAGCGGGAATGAGCAGTTCTTC
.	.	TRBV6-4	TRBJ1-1	CASSERDNTEAFF	TGTGCCAGCAGTGAGCGGGACAACACTGAAGCTTTCTTT
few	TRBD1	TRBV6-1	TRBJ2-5	CASSVTGLETQYF	TGTGCCAGCAGTGTGACAGGGCTAGAGACCCAGTACTTC
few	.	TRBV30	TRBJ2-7	CACRDLGVHEQYF	TGTGCCTGTCGGGACCTCGGGGTCCACGAGCAGTACTTC
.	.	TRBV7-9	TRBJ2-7	CASSVQGTPLSGEQYF	TGTGCCAGCAGTGTACAAGGGACTCCCTTATCGGGGGAGCAGTACTTC
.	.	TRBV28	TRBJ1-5	CASSSGTIKPQHF	TGTGCCAGCAGTTCCGGGACAATTAAGCCCCAGCATTTT
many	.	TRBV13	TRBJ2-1	CASSPPAEEPLYNEQFF	TGTGCCAGCAGCCCCCCAGCGGAGGAGCCCCTCTACAATGAGCAGTTCTTC
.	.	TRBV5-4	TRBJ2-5	CASSLRQSQETQYF	TGTGCCAGCAGCTTGCGGCAGAGCCAAGAGACCCAGTACTTC
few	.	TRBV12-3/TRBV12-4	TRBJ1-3	CASRTSRADTIYF	TGTGCCAGCAGAACTAGTCGGGCGGACACCATATATTTT
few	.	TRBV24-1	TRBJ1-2	CATSVAERDGYTF	TGTGCCACCAGTGTGGCAGAGCGCGATGGCTACACCTTC
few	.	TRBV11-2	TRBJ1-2	CASSLAPGQPYGYTF	TGTGCCAGCAGCTTAGCACCCGGACAGCCCTATGGCTACACCTTC
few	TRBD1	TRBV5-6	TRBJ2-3	CASSSTGGSGTDTQYF	TGTGCCAGCAGCTCGACAGGGGGTTCGGGCACAGATACGCAGTATTTT
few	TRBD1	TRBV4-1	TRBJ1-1	CASSLGQGRGNTEAFF	TGCGCCAGCAGCCTTGGACAGGGCCGGGGGAACACTGAAGCTTTCTTT
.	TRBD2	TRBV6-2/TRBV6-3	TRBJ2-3	CASGPSGGRTDTQYF	TGTGCCAGCGGACCTAGCGGAGGGCGGACAGATACGCAGTATTTT
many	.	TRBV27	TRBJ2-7	CASSPRAPVYEQYF	TGTGCCAGCAGCCCGAGGGCCCCAGTCTACGAGCAGTACTTC
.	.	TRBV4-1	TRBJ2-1	CASSQEGSANEQFF	TGCGCCAGCAGCCAAGAAGGCTCTGCTAATGAGCAGTTCTTC
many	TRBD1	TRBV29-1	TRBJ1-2	CSAGTGAYGYTF	TGCAGCGCTGGGACAGGGGCCTATGGCTACACCTTC
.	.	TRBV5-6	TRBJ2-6	CASSLEGEYGPSGANVLTF	TGTGCCAGCAGCTTGGAGGGGGAATATGGCCCCTCTGGGGCCAACGTCCTGACTTTC
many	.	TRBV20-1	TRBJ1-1	CSARGGATGHTEAFF	TGCAGTGCTAGAGGGGGGGCGACAGGACACACTGAAGCTTTCTTT
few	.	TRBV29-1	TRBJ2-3	CSVEGRFTDTQYF	TGCAGCGTTGAAGGCCGATTCACAGATACGCAGTATTTT
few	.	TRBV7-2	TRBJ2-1	CASSPRSGLGYEQFF	TGTGCCAGCAGCCCACGATCAGGGCTCGGGTATGAGCAGTTCTTC
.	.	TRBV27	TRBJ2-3	CASSLSSSTDTQYF	TGTGCCAGCAGTTTGTCCAGTAGCACAGATACGCAGTATTTT
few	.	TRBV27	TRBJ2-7	CASSSEGSEQYF	TGTGCCAGCAGTTCGGAGGGGAGCGAGCAGTACTTC
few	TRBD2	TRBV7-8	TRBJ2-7	CASSLTSGRGVFYEQYF	TGTGCCAGCAGCTTAACTAGCGGGAGGGGGGTTTTCTACGAGCAGTACTTC
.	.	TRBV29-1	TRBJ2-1	CSVSRGLGVSQFF	TGCAGCGTTTCCAGGGGACTTGGGGTGTCGCAGTTCTTC
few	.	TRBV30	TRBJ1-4	CAWSSQQNEKLFF	TGTGCCTGGAGTAGTCAGCAGAATGAAAAACTGTTTTTT
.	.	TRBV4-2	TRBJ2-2	CASSRQTANTGELFF	TGTGCCAGCAGCCGTCAGACTGCGAACACCGGGGAGCTGTTTTTT
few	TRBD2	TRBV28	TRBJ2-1	CASSLSGRAGNEQFF	TGTGCCAGCAGTCTCAGCGGGAGGGCCGGGAATGAGCAGTTCTTC
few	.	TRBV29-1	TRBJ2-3	CSVGLRWRPDTQYF	TGCAGCGTTGGATTACGGTGGAGGCCAGATACGCAGTATTTT
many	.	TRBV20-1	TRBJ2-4	CSARTGGEIQYF	TGCAGTGCGAGGACTGGCGGCGAGATTCAGTACTTC
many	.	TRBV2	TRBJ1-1	CASGENTEAFF	TGTGCCAGCGGGGAGAACACTGAAGCTTTCTTT
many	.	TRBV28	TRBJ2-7	CASSLDGTYEQYF	TGTGCCAGCAGTTTAGACGGGACCTACGAGCAGTACTTC
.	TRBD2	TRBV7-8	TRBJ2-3	CASSAGLAGMTDTQYF	TGTGCCAGCAGCGCCGGACTAGCGGGAATGACAGATACGCAGTATTTT
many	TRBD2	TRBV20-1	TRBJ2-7	CSAIKLAGGMYEQYF	TGCAGTGCTATCAAGCTAGCGGGAGGAATGTACGAGCAGTACTTC
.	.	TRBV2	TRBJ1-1	CASSGGPEAFF	TGTGCCAGCAGTGGGGGCCCTGAAGCTTTCTTT